Listed here are 9 T cell receptor beta chains from one sample, sequenced in a study of cytomegalovirus exposure and HLA in healthy donors. Profiled with immunoSEQ multiplex PCR; TCRdb holds only in-frame clones, not every one. The sample consists of a few hundred thousand clones, 80% to 95% of them appearing once. The specimen was PBMCs. The receptors derive from a woman aged 25 to 39 in good health and CMV-seronegative.

This clone was seen a few times. The J gene is TRBJ2-3, the V gene TRBV5-1, with D perhaps TRBD1 (5 bases). The V end was cut by 3 bases, the J end by 0 bases, with 11 bases between. Germline values: CDR1 SGHRS, CDR2 YFSETQ. The CDR3 has 15 residues. CDR3 DNA sequence: TGCGCCAGCAGCTGGGGCAGTCATAGCACAGATACGCAGTATTTT. Encoded protein: CASSWGSHSTDTQYF. Full variable domain (outside the CDR3, taken from reference TRBV5-1 and TRBJ2-3): KAGVTQTPRYLIKTRGQQVTLSCSPISGHRSVSWYQQTPGQGLQFLFEYFSETQRNKGNFPGRFSGRQFSNSRSEMNVSTLELGDSALYLCASSWGSHSTDTQYFGPGTRLTVL.

The J gene is TRBJ2-1, the V gene TRBV10-1; 8 bases match TRBD1. CDR3 length: 15 amino acids. Germline V gene lookup returns CDR1 WNHNN and CDR2 SYGVQD (reference sequence). After removal of 2 bases from V and 8 bases from J, the junction contained 8 bases not matched to a gene. In nucleotides, the CDR3 is TGCGCCAGCAGTGAGAGGGACAGGAAGGACCATGAGCAGTTCTTC. Amino acids: CASSERDRKDHEQFF.

The chain combines TRBV27 with TRBJ1-1, with D perhaps matching TRBD1 (5 bases). V was pared by 4 bases and J by 1 base, with 10 bases between. The germline V gene has CDR1 MNHEY and CDR2 SMNVEV (reference sequence). This CDR3 comprises 14 residues. CDR3 coding DNA: TGTGCCAGCAGTTCGGGACTGAAGAACACTGAAGCTTTCTTT. As protein: CASSSGLKNTEAFF.

This clone was observed once. At one of its ends the junction is not consistent with the germline gene, which may arise from a read error. CDR3 protein: CASSLGGDSTQYF. CDR3 coding DNA: TGCGCCAGCAGTTTGGGAGGGGACTCTACGCAGTATTTT. The rearrangement links TRBV5-1 to TRBJ2-3; 7 bases are a match to TRBD2. Germline CDR1 is SGHRS and CDR2 is YFSETQ. This CDR3 contains 13 residues.

V usage is TRBV5-5 and J usage is TRBJ1-4; 7 bases align to TRBD1. Germline CDR1 and CDR2: SGHKS and YYEKEE (reference sequence). J was trimmed by 5 bases and V by 1 base; bases with no gene match: 8. CDR3 length: 16 residues. The DNA for the CDR3 is TGTGCCAGCAGCTTGCTTGGGGACAGAGGGAATGAAAAACTGTTTTTT. Encoded protein: CASSLLGDRGNEKLFF.

This sequence joins TRBV4-1 and TRBJ2-7, with a tentative D call TRBD2 (6 bases). The CDR3 spans 17 residues. V shed 4 bases and J shed 0 bases, with 19 bases lying between them. Looked up from germline, CDR1 is MGHRA and CDR2 is YSYEKL. CDR3 coding DNA: TGCGCCAGCAGCCCCTCCACCGGAAGCGGGCCCTCCTACGAGCAGTACTTC. Amino acid sequence: CASSPSTGSGPSYEQYF.

The CDR3 bases are TGCAGCGCTTCACCCGGGACAGGGATTCAAGAGACCCAGTACTTC. This translates into CSASPGTGIQETQYF. This chain uses TRBV29-1 with TRBJ2-5; 9 bases line up with TRBD1. J was trimmed by 2 bases and V by 7 bases; bases with no gene match: 11. This CDR3 contains 15 residues. In germline, CDR1 is SQVTM, CDR2 ANQGSEA.

The chain links TRBV2 to TRBJ2-1; perhaps TRBD1 as D (6 bases). CDR1 SNHLY and CDR2 FYNNEI come from the germline V gene. This CDR3 is 17 amino acids long. Trimming pared 3 bases from V and 0 bases from J, leaving 15 bases between. The CDR3 spells CASSDPVPGASYNEQFF. DNA for the CDR3: TGTGCCAGCAGTGACCCAGTTCCAGGGGCCTCCTACAATGAGCAGTTCTTC.

This chain's CDR3 is CASSSPGRHTGELFF. The CDR3 coding sequence is TGTGCCAGCAGTTCGCCGGGACGACACACCGGGGAGCTGTTTTTT. The chain is built from TRBV28 and TRBJ2-2, with D possibly called TRBD1 or TRBD2 (5 bases each). V was trimmed by 4 bases and J by 3 bases, leaving 12 bases between them. The CDR3 is made up of 15 amino acids. Germline V gene data show CDR1 as MDHEN and CDR2 as SYDVKM.